Following are 27 T cell receptor beta chains from one sample sequenced in a study of breast tumors, draining lymph nodes, adjacent tissues. TCRdb recomputed calls from the multiplex PCR reads with MiXCR, one row per CDR3 protein. This repertoire shows more than 20,000 distinct CDR3 sequences, 68% found once; its top ten account for about 22%. Sequences were obtained from tumor-adjacent breast tissue. The receptors were sampled from a female donor with breast cancer. Some clones in this sample may be carry-over from other donors' samples.

This clonotype was observed at least ten times. The chain recombines TRBV5-1 with TRBJ2-3, with 12 bases identical to TRBD2. The CDR3 length is 16 residues. CDR1 and CDR2 (germline): SGHRS, YFSETQ. The ends lost 3 bases at V and 4 bases at J; junction bases unmatched: 6. CDR3 DNA: TGCGCCAGCAGCTACGCTAGCGGGGGGGCCTCAGATACGCAGTATTTT. Translated: CASSYASGGASDTQYF.

This clonotype has only one observation. The chain employs TRBV2 and TRBJ2-1, with a possible D match to TRBD1 (6 bases). This CDR3 contains 14 residues. Germline V lookup: CDR1 SNHLY, CDR2 FYNNEI. The V end lost 7 bases, the J end lost 4 bases, and 14 bases lay between the germline ends. CDR3 DNA: TGTGCCAGCACCAGGGGACAAGTATACAATGAGCAGTTCTTC. It specifies CASTRGQVYNEQFF. Full variable domain (missing parts from reference TRBV2 and TRBJ2-1): EPEVTQTPSHQVTQMGQEVILRCVPISNHLYFYWYRQILGQKVEFLVSFYNNEISEKSEIFDDQFSVERPDGSNFTLKIRSTKLEDSAMYFCASTRGQVYNEQFFGPGTRLTVL.

The gene calls are TRBV20-1 and TRBJ2-2; D may match TRBD1 or TRBD2 (7 bases each). The V gene's germline CDR1 is DFQATT and CDR2 SNEGSKA (reference sequence). The CDR3 has 14 residues. Trimming removed 6 bases from V and 7 bases from J, with 18 bases in between. The CDR3 region is CSAGGGGGIGELFF. The DNA of the CDR3 is TGCAGTGCCGGAGGGGGAGGGGGCATCGGGGAGCTGTTTTTT.

Concerning this clonotype: A junction end diverges from the germline sequence, so it may reflect a read error. This chain joins TRBV5-1 and TRBJ2-7; D is uncertain. In germline, CDR1 is SGHRS, CDR2 YFSETQ. The CDR3 spans 15 residues. The CDR3, as DNA: TGTGCCAGCAGCTTGGTAGGGCAGAGCTCCTACGAGCAGTACTTC. Encoded protein: CASSLVGQSSYEQYF.

This clonotype was counted ten times or more. The rearrangement links TRBV30 to TRBJ2-3, with 8 nucleotides matching TRBD2. Germline-derived CDR1 and CDR2 are GTSNPN and SVGIG (reference sequence). V shed 3 bases and J 4 bases; nucleotides not matched to a gene: 6. CDR3 length equals 14 residues. CDR3 protein: CAWSTGLGSDTQYF. As DNA, the CDR3 is TGTGCCTGGAGCACGGGACTAGGCTCAGATACGCAGTATTTT. The whole variable domain, filled in from reference TRBV30 and TRBJ2-3, reads SQTIHQWPATLVQPVGSPLSLECTVEGTSNPNLYWYRQAAGRGLQLLFYSVGIGQISSEVPQNLSASRPQDRQFILSSKKLLLSDSGFYLCAWSTGLGSDTQYFGPGTRLTVL.

The rearrangement uses TRBV7-9 and TRBJ1-1; no clear D. V lost 4 bases and J 9 bases, leaving 12 bases between the germline ends. This CDR3 comprises 12 residues. Looked up from germline, CDR1 is SEHNR and CDR2 is FQNEAQ (reference sequence). The CDR3 loop is CASSSPAAKAFF. The CDR3 DNA follows: TGTGCCAGCAGCTCACCGGCGGCCAAAGCTTTCTTT.

There are many counts of this clonotype. The V gene is TRBV27, the J gene TRBJ2-5; tentatively, D is TRBD2 (5 bases). Germline CDR1 MNHEY, CDR2 SMNVEV (reference sequence). V lost 5 bases and J 5 bases, leaving 12 bases between the germline ends. This CDR3 has 13 residues. The CDR3 DNA sequence: TGTGCCAGCAGTCTAGGGAGTTGGGAGACCCAGTACTTC. It translates to CASSLGSWETQYF.

The CDR3 nucleotides read TGTGCCAGCAGTGATAGGGGCCCAGGCAAAAACATTCAGTACTTC. It translates to CASSDRGPGKNIQYF. The gene calls are TRBV2 and TRBJ2-4, with a weak D call TRBD1 (5 bases). The CDR3 spans 15 residues. The ends were cut back, 3 bases at V and 3 bases at J, with 12 bases in the middle. Germline CDR1 reads SNHLY; CDR2 reads FYNNEI.

The rearrangement uses TRBV2 and TRBJ2-1; 10 bases fit TRBD2. The germline V gene encodes CDR1 SNHLY and CDR2 FYNNEI. This CDR3 is built from 16 residues. V shed 6 bases and J 1 base; nucleotides not matched to a gene: 6. The CDR3 loop reads CASRVGTSVSYNEQFF. The CDR3 nucleotides are TGTGCCAGCAGGGTCGGGACTAGCGTTTCCTACAATGAGCAGTTCTTC.

In its sample, this clonotype was seen a few times. The chain uses TRBV10-2 and TRBJ2-7; D possibly matches TRBD1 or TRBD2 (6 bases each). Germline V gene data show CDR1 as WSHSY and CDR2 as SAAADI. CDR3 size: 14 residues. The V end was cut by 6 bases, the J end by 1 base, with 13 bases between. The CDR3, as DNA: TGCGCCAGCAGCAGCCTAGGGGGGTCCTACGAGCAGTACTTC. The encoded protein is CASSSLGGSYEQYF.

This chain connects TRBV20-1 to TRBJ2-5; possible D gene TRBD1, 5 bases. CDR1 and CDR2 from the germline V gene are DFQATT and SNEGSKA (reference sequence). V was cut by 3 bases and J by 4 bases, with 6 bases left in between. The CDR3 covers 11 residues. In DNA form, the CDR3 reads TGCAGTGCTAGGGACATAGAGACCCAGTACTTC. This codes for CSARDIETQYF.

The chain joins TRBV28 to TRBJ1-3; no clear D. The V and J ends lost 5 bases and 4 bases respectively, with 15 bases between them. Germline V CDR1 and CDR2: MDHEN, SYDVKM. The CDR3 has 15 residues. CDR3 sequence: CASSPLWGSGNTIYF. Written as DNA, the CDR3 is TGTGCCAGCAGTCCACTATGGGGTTCAGGAAACACCATATATTTT.

This clonotype rates as medium-sized. This sequence joins TRBV5-5 and TRBJ1-4; no clear D. Germline values: CDR1 SGHKS, CDR2 YYEKEE (reference sequence). V was clipped by 4 bases and J by 13 bases, with 14 bases between them. This CDR3 is built from 12 residues. DNA of the CDR3: TGTGCCAGCAGCCTAGACGCGGCCGGACTGTTTTTT. Translation: CASSLDAAGLFF.

The CDR3 DNA reads as TGTGCCAGTAGAGCGGCAGGGGGTCGGAGAGGTGGCAATCAGCCCCAGCATTTT. As protein: CASRAAGGRRGGNQPQHF. J is TRBJ1-5 and V is TRBV19; TRBD1 aligns across 7 bases. The CDR3 has 18 amino acids. The germline V gene encodes CDR1 LNHDA and CDR2 SQIVND (reference sequence). The junction had 16 bases not matched to a gene; V was cut back by 6 bases and J by 2 bases.

This chain uses TRBV10-3 with TRBJ2-2, with D possibly being TRBD1 or TRBD2 (6 bases each). CDR3 length: 14 amino acids. The germline gives CDR1 ENHRY, CDR2 SYGVKD. With 6 bases removed from V and 4 bases from J, the gap between germline ends came to 12 bases. The CDR3 reads CAIRQGLGTGELFF. CDR3 coding DNA: TGTGCCATCAGACAGGGACTGGGCACCGGGGAGCTGTTTTTT.

The chain uses TRBV7-9 and TRBJ1-2, with 7 bases identical to TRBD1. With 1 base clipped from V and 8 bases from J, the junction kept 10 bases outside the gene matches. Germline V gives CDR1 SEHNR, CDR2 FQNEAQ (reference sequence). The CDR3 runs 15 residues. The DNA for the CDR3 is TGTGCCAGCAGCTTAGAGGGGGGGACAGCAGACGGCTACACCTTC. Residues: CASSLEGGTADGYTF.

This chain connects TRBV6-6 to TRBJ1-2; TRBD1 agrees at 7 bases. V gave up 8 bases and J gave up 0 bases; unmatched junction bases: 6. The CDR3 sequence is 14 residues long. Per germline, CDR1 MNHNY and CDR2 SVGAGI (reference sequence). Here the CDR3 DNA reads TGTGCCAGCGGTCCCGGGACAGCTAACTATGGCTACACCTTC. This sequence encodes CASGPGTANYGYTF.

This chain connects TRBV14 to TRBJ2-7; possibly TRBD2 for D (6 bases). Germline V gives CDR1 SGHDN, CDR2 FVKESK. Trimming removed 3 bases at V and 9 bases at J, with 18 bases between. This CDR3 has 14 amino acids. The CDR3 region is CASSHPGTGNVQYF. DNA of the CDR3: TGTGCCAGCAGCCACCCCGGGACTGGTAATGTGCAGTACTTC. Full variable domain (outside the CDR3, taken from reference TRBV14 and TRBJ2-7): EAGVTQFPSHSVIEKGQTVTLRCDPISGHDNLYWYRRVMGKEIKFLLHFVKESKQDESGMPNNRFLAERTGGTYSTLKVQPAELEDSGVYFCASSHPGTGNVQYFGPGTRLTVT.

This chain links TRBV5-1 with TRBJ2-2, with D unresolved. Germline CDR1 is SGHRS and CDR2 is YFSETQ. The CDR3 spans 15 residues. V gave up 0 bases and J gave up 2 bases, with 8 bases separating them. CDR3 nucleotides: TGCGCCAGCAGCTTGGGATCACATAACACCGGGGAGCTGTTTTTT. Translating gives CASSLGSHNTGELFF. Based on the CDR3 plus reference TRBV5-1 and TRBJ2-2, the full variable domain is KAGVTQTPRYLIKTRGQQVTLSCSPISGHRSVSWYQQTPGQGLQFLFEYFSETQRNKGNFPGRFSGRQFSNSRSEMNVSTLELGDSALYLCASSLGSHNTGELFFGEGSRLTVL.

Note on this clonotype: Mismatch with germline at one junction end may stem from a read error. The chain joins TRBV5-1 to TRBJ1-2; TRBD1 matches at 10 bases. The CDR3 is made up of 15 amino acids. CDR1 is SGHRS, CDR2 YFSETQ, per germline. The CDR3 is CASSEGGQGIYGYAF. Here the CDR3 DNA reads TGCGCCAGCAGCGAGGGGGGACAGGGGATCTATGGCTACGCCTTC.

Written as DNA, the CDR3 is TGCGCCAGCAGAAGTGCGCCCGGGGAGCTGTTTTTT. As protein: CASRSAPGELFF. The chain couples TRBV10-2 to TRBJ2-2; no firm D call. This CDR3 has 12 residues. Per germline, CDR1 WSHSY and CDR2 SAAADI. V lost 6 bases and J lost 6, with 8 bases in between.

This chain links TRBV5-8 with TRBJ2-7; 9 bases fit TRBD2. The CDR3 totals 17 residues. Germline V lookup: CDR1 SGHTS, CDR2 YDEGEE. The junction had 11 bases not matched to a gene; V was cut back by 0 bases and J by 4 bases. The CDR3 DNA reads as TGTGCCAGCAGCTTGGCGCAGGGCAGCGGGAGGTCTTACGAGCAGTACTTC. Its protein is CASSLAQGSGRSYEQYF.

This clonotype was detected once. This sequence joins TRBV7-3 and TRBJ1-5, with D unclear. The CDR3 totals 14 residues. The germline V gene has CDR1 SGHTA and CDR2 FQGTGA. The V end was cut by 2 bases, the J end by 7 bases, with 12 bases between. The CDR3 region is CASSLGQPRQPQHF. CDR3 sequence (DNA): TGTGCCAGCAGCTTAGGGCAGCCGAGGCAGCCCCAGCATTTT.

V gene TRBV20-1 combines with J gene TRBJ2-3; D is unclear. CDR1 and CDR2 (germline): DFQATT, SNEGSKA (reference sequence). Trimming stripped 0 bases from V and 3 bases from J, with 7 bases between. The length of the CDR3 is 13 residues. The CDR3 is CSARDRFTDTQYF. The CDR3 coding sequence is TGCAGTGCTAGAGATCGATTTACAGATACGCAGTATTTT.

This clonotype came up a few times. The chain links TRBV4-1 to TRBJ2-7, with D tentatively TRBD1 (5 bases). The CDR3 has 14 residues. The V end lost 0 bases, the J end lost 6 bases, and 12 bases lay between the germline ends. CDR1 is MGHRA and CDR2 is YSYEKL in the germline V gene. This CDR3 is CASSQEEQGFEQYF. Here the CDR3 DNA reads TGCGCCAGCAGCCAAGAGGAGCAGGGCTTCGAGCAGTACTTC.

The chain combines TRBV29-1 with TRBJ2-7; D possibly corresponds to TRBD1 (6 bases). The CDR3 has 11 residues. The V gene lost 6 bases and the J gene lost 3 bases, with 9 bases spanning the gap. Germline-derived CDR1 and CDR2 are SQVTM and ANQGSEA. Here the CDR3 DNA reads TGCAGCGTCCAACAGGGCTACGAGCAGTACTTC. Protein product: CSVQQGYEQYF.

This clonotype was recorded a few times. This chain uses TRBV5-1 with TRBJ2-3, with D possibly TRBD1 on 6 matching bases. Per germline, CDR1 SGHRS and CDR2 YFSETQ. Trimming pared 2 bases from V and 3 bases from J, leaving 16 bases between. This CDR3 is built from 16 residues. CDR3 amino acids: CASSLNSAQGTDTQYF. For the CDR3, the DNA is TGCGCCAGCAGCTTAAACAGCGCCCAGGGGACAGATACGCAGTATTTT.